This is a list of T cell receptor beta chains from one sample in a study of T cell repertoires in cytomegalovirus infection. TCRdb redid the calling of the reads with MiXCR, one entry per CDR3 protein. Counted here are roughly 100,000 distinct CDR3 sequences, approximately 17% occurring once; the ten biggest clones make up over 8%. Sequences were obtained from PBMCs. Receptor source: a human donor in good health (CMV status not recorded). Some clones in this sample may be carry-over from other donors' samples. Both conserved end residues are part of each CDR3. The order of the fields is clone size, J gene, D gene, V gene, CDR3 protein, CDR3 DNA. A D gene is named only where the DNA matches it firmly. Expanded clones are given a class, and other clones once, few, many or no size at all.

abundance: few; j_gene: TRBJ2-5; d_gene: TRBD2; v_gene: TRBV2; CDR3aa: CASSDPSGGETQYF; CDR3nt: TGTGCCAGCAGTGATCCTAGCGGGGGAGAGACCCAGTACTTC
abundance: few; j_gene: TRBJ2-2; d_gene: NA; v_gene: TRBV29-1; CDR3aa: CSVGRADTGELFF; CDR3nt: TGCAGCGTTGGGAGGGCCGACACCGGGGAGCTGTTTTTT
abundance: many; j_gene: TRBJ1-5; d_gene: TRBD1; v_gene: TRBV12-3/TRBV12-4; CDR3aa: CASSKTGDHQPQHF; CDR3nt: TGTGCCAGCAGCAAGACAGGGGACCATCAGCCCCAGCATTTT
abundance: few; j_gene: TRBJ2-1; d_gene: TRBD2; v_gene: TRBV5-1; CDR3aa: CASSLVSGGANEQFF; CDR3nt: TGCGCCAGCAGCTTGGTCAGCGGGGGGGCAAATGAGCAGTTCTTC
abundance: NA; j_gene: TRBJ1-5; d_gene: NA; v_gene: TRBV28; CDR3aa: CASSFSLGQPQHF; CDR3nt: TGTGCCAGCAGTTTTTCCCTGGGGCAGCCCCAGCATTTT
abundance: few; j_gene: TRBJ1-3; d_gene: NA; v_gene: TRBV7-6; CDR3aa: CASSDSGGIRNTIYF; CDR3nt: TGTGCCAGCAGCGACTCGGGGGGCATTAGGAACACCATATATTTT
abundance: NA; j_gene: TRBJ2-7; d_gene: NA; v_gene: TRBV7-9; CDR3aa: CASSPPRQGAYEQYF; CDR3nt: TGTGCCAGCAGCCCCCCCCGCCAGGGTGCGTACGAGCAGTACTTC
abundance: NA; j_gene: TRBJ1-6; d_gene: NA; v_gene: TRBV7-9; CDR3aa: CASSLSRQDSPLHF; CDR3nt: TGTGCCAGCAGCTTAAGCAGGCAGGATTCACCCCTCCACTTT
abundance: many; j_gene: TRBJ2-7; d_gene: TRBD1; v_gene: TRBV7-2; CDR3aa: CASSLGQEKYF; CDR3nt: TGTGCCAGCAGCCTAGGACAGGAAAAGTACTTC
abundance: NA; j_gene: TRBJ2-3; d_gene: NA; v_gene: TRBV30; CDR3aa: CAWSAVVGADTQYF; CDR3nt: TGTGCCTGGAGCGCCGTGGTGGGGGCAGATACGCAGTATTTT
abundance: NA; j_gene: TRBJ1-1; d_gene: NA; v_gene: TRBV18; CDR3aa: CASSPLPGWTEAFF; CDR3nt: TGTGCCAGCTCACCCCTACCGGGATGGACTGAAGCTTTCTTT
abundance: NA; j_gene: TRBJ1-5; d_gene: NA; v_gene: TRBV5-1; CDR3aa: CASSFTDRDPQHF; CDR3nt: TGCGCCAGCAGCTTCACGGACCGGGATCCCCAGCATTTT
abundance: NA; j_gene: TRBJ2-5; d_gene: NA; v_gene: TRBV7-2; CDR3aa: CSSSLLGWETQYF; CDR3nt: TGTTCTAGCAGCCTCTTGGGATGGGAGACCCAGTACTTC
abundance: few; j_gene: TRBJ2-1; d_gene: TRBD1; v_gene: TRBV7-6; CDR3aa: CASSQRTGDHEQFF; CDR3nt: TGTGCCAGCAGCCAACGGACAGGGGATCATGAGCAGTTCTTC
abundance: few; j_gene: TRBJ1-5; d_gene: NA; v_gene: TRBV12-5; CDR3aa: CASGYNQPQHF; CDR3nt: TGTGCTAGTGGTTATAATCAGCCCCAGCATTTT
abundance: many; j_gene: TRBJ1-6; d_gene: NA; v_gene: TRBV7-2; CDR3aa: CASSFSQGLNSPLHF; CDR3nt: TGTGCCAGCAGCTTTTCACAGGGCTTGAATTCACCCCTCCACTTT
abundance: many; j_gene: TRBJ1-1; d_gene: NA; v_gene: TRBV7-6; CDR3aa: CASSSHATLNTEAFF; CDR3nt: TGTGCCAGCAGCTCCCACGCGACGTTGAACACTGAAGCTTTCTTT
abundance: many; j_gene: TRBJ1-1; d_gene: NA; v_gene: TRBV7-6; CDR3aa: CASSLSVVNTEAFF; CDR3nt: TGTGCCAGCAGCTTAAGCGTGGTGAACACTGAAGCTTTCTTT
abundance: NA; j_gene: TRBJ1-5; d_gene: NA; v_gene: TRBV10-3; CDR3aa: CAISGGGARLGMHF; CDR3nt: TGTGCCATCAGTGGAGGAGGGGCTCGCCTGGGGATGCATTTT
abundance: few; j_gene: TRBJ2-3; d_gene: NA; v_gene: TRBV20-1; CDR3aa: CSARDRVGTDTQYF; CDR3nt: TGCAGTGCTAGAGACAGGGTGGGCACAGATACGCAGTATTTT
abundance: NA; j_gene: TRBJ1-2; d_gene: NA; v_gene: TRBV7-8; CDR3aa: CASSLEGGHGYGYTF; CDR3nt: TGTGCCAGCAGCTTAGAAGGGGGACACGGTTATGGCTACACCTTC
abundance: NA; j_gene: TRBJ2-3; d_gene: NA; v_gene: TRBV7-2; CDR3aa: CASSLLSHSTDTQYF; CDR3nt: TGTGCCAGCAGCTTACTCTCCCACTCCACAGATACGCAGTATTTT
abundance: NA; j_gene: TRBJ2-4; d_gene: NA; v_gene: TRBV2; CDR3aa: CASSEAGADIQYF; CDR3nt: TGTGCCAGCAGTGAAGCAGGTGCAGACATTCAGTACTTC
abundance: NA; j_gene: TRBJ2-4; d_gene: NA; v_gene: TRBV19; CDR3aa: CASSIDLRVDAYENIQYF; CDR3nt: TGTGCCAGTAGTATAGATCTCAGGGTGGACGCTTATGAAAACATTCAGTACTTC
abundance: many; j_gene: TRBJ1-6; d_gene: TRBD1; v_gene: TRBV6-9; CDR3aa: CASSYSSAGGQFSSSPLHF; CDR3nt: TGTGCCAGCAGTTATTCTTCCGCAGGGGGGCAGTTCAGCTCGTCACCCCTCCACTTT
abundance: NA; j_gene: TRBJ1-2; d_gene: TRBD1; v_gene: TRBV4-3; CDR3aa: CASSQGRTGGVPVTF; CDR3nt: TGCGCCAGCAGCCAAGGACGGACAGGGGGCGTCCCGGTCACCTTC
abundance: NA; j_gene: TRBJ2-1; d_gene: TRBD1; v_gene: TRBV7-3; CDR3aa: CASSWASDRAEQFF; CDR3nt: TGTGCCAGCAGCTGGGCTTCGGACAGGGCAGAGCAGTTCTTC
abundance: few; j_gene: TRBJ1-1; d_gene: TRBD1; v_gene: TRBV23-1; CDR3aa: CASSPWDRGREAFF; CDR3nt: TGCGCCAGCAGTCCGTGGGACAGGGGGCGCGAGGCTTTCTTT
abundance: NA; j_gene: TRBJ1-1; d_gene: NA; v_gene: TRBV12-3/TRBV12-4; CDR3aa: CASSLRGGAGPKAFF; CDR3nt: TGTGCCAGCAGTTTGAGGGGGGGGGCAGGACCCAAGGCTTTCTTT
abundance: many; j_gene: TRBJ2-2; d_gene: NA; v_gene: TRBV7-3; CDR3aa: CASSSGLNTGELFF; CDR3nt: TGTGCCAGCAGCTCGGGACTGAACACCGGGGAGCTGTTTTTT
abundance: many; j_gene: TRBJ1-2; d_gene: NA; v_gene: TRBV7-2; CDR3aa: CASSLVRLPGVGYTF; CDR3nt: TGTGCCAGCAGCTTAGTTCGCCTCCCTGGCGTGGGCTACACCTTC
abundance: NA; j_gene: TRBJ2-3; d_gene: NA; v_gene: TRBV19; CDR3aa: CASRQQSSTDTQYF; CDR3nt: TGTGCCAGCCGACAGCAATCTAGCACAGATACGCAGTATTTT
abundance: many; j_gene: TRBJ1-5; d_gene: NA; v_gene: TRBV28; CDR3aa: CASSPHRAGGNQPQHF; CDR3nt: TGTGCCAGCAGCCCCCATCGGGCGGGAGGCAATCAGCCCCAGCATTTT
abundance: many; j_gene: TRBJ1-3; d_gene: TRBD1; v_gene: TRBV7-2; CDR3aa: CASSPPGQGNSGNTIYF; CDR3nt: TGTGCCAGCAGCCCTCCGGGACAGGGGAACTCTGGAAACACCATATATTTT
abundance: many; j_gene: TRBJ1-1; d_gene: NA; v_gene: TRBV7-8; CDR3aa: CASSFEGRGTEAFF; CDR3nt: TGTGCCAGCAGCTTTGAGGGTCGAGGAACTGAAGCTTTCTTT
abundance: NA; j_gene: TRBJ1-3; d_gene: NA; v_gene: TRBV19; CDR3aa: CASRTEFSGNTIYF; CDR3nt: TGTGCCAGTCGGACGGAATTCTCTGGAAACACCATATATTTT
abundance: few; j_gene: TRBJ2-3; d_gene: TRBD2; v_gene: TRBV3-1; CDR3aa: CASSIDPGLAGGFEDTQYF; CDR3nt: TGTGCCAGCAGCATCGACCCCGGACTAGCGGGGGGATTTGAAGATACGCAGTATTTT
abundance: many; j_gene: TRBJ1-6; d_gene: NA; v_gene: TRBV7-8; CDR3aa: CASSSTGGEGSPLHF; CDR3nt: TGTGCCAGCAGCTCGACGGGGGGTGAGGGATCACCCCTCCACTTT
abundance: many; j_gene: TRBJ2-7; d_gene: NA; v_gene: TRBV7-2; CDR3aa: CASSALYEQYF; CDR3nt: TGTGCCAGCAGCGCCCTTTACGAGCAGTACTTC
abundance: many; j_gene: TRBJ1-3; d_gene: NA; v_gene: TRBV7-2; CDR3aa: CASSLAPRLYF; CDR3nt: TGTGCCAGCAGCTTAGCGCCTCGCCTATATTTT
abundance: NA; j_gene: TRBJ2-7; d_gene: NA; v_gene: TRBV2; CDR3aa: CASMRARYEQYF; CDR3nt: TGTGCCAGCATGCGGGCCCGTTACGAGCAGTACTTC
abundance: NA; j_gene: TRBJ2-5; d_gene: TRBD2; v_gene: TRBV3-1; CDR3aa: CASSRGLAEETQYF; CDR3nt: TGTGCCAGCAGCCGGGGACTAGCGGAAGAGACCCAGTACTTC
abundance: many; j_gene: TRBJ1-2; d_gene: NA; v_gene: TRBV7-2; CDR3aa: CASSLDESYGYTF; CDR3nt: TGTGCCAGCAGCTTGGATGAGTCGTATGGCTACACCTTC
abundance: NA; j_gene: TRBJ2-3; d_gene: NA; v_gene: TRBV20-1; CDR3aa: CSARPIGVGSGDTQYF; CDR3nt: TGCAGTGCTAGACCCATCGGGGTTGGTAGCGGAGATACGCAGTATTTT
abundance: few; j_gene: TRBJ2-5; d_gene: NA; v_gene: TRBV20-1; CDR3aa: CSATFPPLQETQYF; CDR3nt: TGCAGTGCTACCTTTCCACCCCTACAAGAGACCCAGTACTTC
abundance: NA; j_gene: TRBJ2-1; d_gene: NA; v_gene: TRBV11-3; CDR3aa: CASSTDFYNEQFF; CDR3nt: TGTGCCAGCAGTACAGACTTCTACAATGAGCAGTTCTTC
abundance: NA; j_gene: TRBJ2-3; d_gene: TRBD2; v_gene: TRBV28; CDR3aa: CASSSLAVLTDTQYF; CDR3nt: TGTGCCAGCAGTTCTCTAGCGGTCCTCACAGATACGCAGTATTTT
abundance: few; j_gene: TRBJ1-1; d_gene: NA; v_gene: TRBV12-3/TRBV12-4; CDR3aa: CASSYRVNTEAFF; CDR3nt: TGTGCCAGCAGTTATAGGGTGAACACTGAAGCTTTCTTT
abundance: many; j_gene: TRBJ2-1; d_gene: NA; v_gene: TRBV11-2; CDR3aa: CASSLAGSFGRSYNEQFF; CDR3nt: TGTGCCAGCAGCTTAGCGGGGTCTTTCGGGCGCTCCTACAATGAGCAGTTCTTC
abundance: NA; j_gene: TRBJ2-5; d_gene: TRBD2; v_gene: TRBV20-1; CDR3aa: CSAPYGGKQETQYF; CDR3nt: TGCAGTGCCCCTTACGGGGGGAAACAAGAGACCCAGTACTTC
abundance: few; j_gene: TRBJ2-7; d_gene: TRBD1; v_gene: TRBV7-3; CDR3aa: CASSRRLDRQYEQYF; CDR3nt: TGTGCCAGCAGCCGAAGATTGGACAGGCAGTACGAGCAGTACTTC
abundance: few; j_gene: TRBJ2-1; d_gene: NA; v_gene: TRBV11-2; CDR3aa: CASSVDRNEQFF; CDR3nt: TGTGCCAGCAGCGTAGACCGCAATGAGCAGTTCTTC
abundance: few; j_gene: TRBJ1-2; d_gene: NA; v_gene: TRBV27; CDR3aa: CASSQQGYGYTF; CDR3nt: TGTGCCAGCAGTCAACAGGGTTATGGCTACACCTTC
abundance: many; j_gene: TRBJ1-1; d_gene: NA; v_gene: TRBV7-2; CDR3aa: CASSTSRGTEAFF; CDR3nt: TGTGCCAGCAGTACCAGTCGGGGCACTGAAGCTTTCTTT
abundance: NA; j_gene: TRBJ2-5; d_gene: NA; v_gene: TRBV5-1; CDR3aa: CASSLVGGETQYF; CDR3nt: TGCGCCAGCAGCTTGGTTGGGGGAGAGACCCAGTACTTC
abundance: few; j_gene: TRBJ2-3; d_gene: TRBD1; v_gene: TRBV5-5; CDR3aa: CASRPGTGPLTDTQYF; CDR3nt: TGTGCCAGCAGGCCCGGGACAGGGCCCCTCACAGATACGCAGTATTTT
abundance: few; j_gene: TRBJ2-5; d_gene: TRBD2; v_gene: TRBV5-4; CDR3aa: CASSFRLAGGQETQYF; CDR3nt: TGTGCCAGCAGCTTTCGACTAGCGGGGGGGCAAGAGACCCAGTACTTC